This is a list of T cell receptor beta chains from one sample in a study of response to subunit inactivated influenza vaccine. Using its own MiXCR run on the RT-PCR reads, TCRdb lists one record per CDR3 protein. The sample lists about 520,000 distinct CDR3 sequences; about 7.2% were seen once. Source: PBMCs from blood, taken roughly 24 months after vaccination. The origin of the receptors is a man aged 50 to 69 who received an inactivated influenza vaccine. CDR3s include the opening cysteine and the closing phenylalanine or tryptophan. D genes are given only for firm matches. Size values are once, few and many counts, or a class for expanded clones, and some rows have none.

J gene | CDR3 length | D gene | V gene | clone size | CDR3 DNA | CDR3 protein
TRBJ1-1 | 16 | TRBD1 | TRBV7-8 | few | TGTGCCAGCAGCCCCCCCGGGACAGAGATGAACACTGAAGCTTTCTTT | CASSPPGTEMNTEAFF
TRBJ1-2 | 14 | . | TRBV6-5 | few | TGTGCCAGCAGTCCCTCGGGGGGAGTCTATGGCTACACCTTC | CASSPSGGVYGYTF
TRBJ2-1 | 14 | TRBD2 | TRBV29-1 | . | TGCAGCGTTGTTACTAGCGGGGGAGGCTATGAGCAGTTCTTC | CSVVTSGGGYEQFF
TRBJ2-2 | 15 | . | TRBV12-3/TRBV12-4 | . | TGTGCCAGCAGTTTGGGCGTAGGATCTACCGGGGAGCTGTTTTTT | CASSLGVGSTGELFF
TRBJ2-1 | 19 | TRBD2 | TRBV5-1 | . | TGCGCCAGCAGCTTGGGGGATACTAGCGGGAGGGCCATCTACAATGAGCAGTTCTTC | CASSLGDTSGRAIYNEQFF
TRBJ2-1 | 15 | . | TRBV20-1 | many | TGCAGTGCTAGAGATCGCTGGGCAGTAAACAATGAGCAGTTCTTC | CSARDRWAVNNEQFF
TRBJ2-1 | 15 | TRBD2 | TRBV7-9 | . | TGTGCCAGCAGCTTAGTCGGGGGACTAGCCGATGAGCAGTTCTTC | CASSLVGGLADEQFF
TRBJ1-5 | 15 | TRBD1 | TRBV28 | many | TGTGCCAGCAGTACGGGACAGGCTAGCAATCAGCCCCAGCATTTT | CASSTGQASNQPQHF
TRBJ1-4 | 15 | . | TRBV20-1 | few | TGCAGTGCTTGGGGAACAGGGAAGGCTAATGAAAAACTGTTTTTT | CSAWGTGKANEKLFF
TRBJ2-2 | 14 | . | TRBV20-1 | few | TGCAGTGCTAGTCCGAATACGAACACCGGGGAGCTGTTTTTT | CSASPNTNTGELFF
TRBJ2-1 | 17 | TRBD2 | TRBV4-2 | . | TGTGCCAGCAGCCAAGCTGGTAGTAGCGGGCGGGGCAATGAGCAGTTCTTC | CASSQAGSSGRGNEQFF
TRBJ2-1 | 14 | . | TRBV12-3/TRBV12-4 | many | TGTGCCAGCAGTTTGTTAGGTACCTACAATGAGCAGTTCTTC | CASSLLGTYNEQFF